Listed here is a single TCR beta chain. This clone was counted a single time. Its antigen specificity is not known. Nothing much larger sits one base from this clone, and base qualities are not available. This sample's time point label indicates: baseline, week 1 (first vaccination visit). The sample's treatment or condition label, in plain terms: pre-vaccination baseline after standard-of-care therapy. All donors had newly diagnosed IDH1-mutant astrocytomas of WHO grade 3 or 4 that showed loss of nuclear ATRX. The samples were drawn from NOA16, a multicentre, single-arm, open-label phase I trial in Germany that tested a mutant IDH1 peptide vaccine in humans for the first time. For immunogenicity testing, the blood drawn at visit V03 was used as the baseline sample. Genomic DNA for TCRB sequencing was extracted from EDTA blood using the DNeasy Blood and Tissue Kit. This entry belongs to a study of a mutant IDH1 vaccine in newly diagnosed glioma (dated by TCRdb to about 2021). With regard to the full study: Of the 30 or so patients who were treated, around 60% were male and around 40% were female, and the mean age was roughly 40 years. Before enrollment, most patients had been given radiochemotherapy with temozolomide as standard therapy, while the rest had received either radiotherapy alone or temozolomide alone. Peripheral blood was drawn at six visits: V03 (baseline), V05, V07, V10, V12 and V13. Longitudinal TCRB deep sequencing was performed for about two dozen treated patients wherever samples were available for exploratory analyses.

Preparation of the library involved the immunoSEQ multiplex PCR assay. Rearranged TCR beta chain sequences were amplified with the hsTCRB Kit following the manufacturer's protocol. TCRB libraries were sequenced on an Illumina MiSeq. Per the authors' processing: Demultiplexing, trimming and gene mapping were performed with the kit vendor's proprietary platform. TCRdb holds this immuneACCESS table with in-frame rearrangements only. Some clones are missing; in checked studies, unresolved V genes explain under half, and the rest has no known cause. That table is the source of V, J and clone size, and D and trimming were worked out from the DNA. The sample table contains under 35,000 clones; only one count was recorded for approximately 90% of them. The top ten clonotypes cover about 4.9% of the sample. The study at large found these results: Availability determined which PBMC samples were chosen for TCRB deep sequencing. The authors stated that sample limitations prevented analyses of patient blood samples from being reproduced. Immune responses induced by the vaccine were seen in approximately 93% of patients across multiple MHC alleles. Changes in the top peripheral T cell clonotypes picked up by TCRB sequencing did not appear to be linked to pseudoprogression.

The TCR was taken from a woman aged 40 to 50 with glioma. Sequences were derived from PBMCs, sampled from a glioma patient treated with radiotherapy, temozolomide or both.

The CDR3 region has the sequence CASSSRGSYNEQFF. The DNA is TGTGCCAGCAGTTCTCGTGGCTCCTACAATGAGCAGTTCTTC. The V and J segments used are TRBV27 and TRBJ2-1, with the D gene call left open. Taken from cysteine to phenylalanine, the CDR3 has 14 residues. The CDR3 DNA has 42 bases and is translated from base 1. Relative to germline, V is 4 bases shorter and J is 0 bases shorter, with 7 bases between their ends. Reading the germline V gene (reference sequence) gives CDR1 MNHEY and CDR2 SMNVEV.